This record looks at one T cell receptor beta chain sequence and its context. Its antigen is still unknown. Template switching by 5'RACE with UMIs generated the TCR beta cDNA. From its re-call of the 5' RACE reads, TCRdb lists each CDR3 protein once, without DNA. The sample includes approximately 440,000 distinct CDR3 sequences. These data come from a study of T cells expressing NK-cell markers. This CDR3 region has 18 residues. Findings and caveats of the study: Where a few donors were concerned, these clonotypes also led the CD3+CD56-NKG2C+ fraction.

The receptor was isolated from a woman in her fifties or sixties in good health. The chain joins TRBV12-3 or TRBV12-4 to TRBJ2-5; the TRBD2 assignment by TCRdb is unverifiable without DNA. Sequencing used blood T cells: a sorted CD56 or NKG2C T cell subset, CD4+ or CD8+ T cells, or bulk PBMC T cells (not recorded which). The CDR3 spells CASSLFGWSSGGQETQYF.